The clone carrying this TCR beta chain has just one count. V was clipped by 0 bases and J by 9 bases, with 15 bases between them. The CDR3 consists of 15 residues. Germline V gene data show CDR1 as SGHTA and CDR2 as FQGNSA. Peripheral blood was collected from the related graft donor on the marrow donation day. The data were taken from a study of T cells after posttransplantation cyclophosphamide. Repertoires were generated with immunoSEQ multiplex PCR, while TCRdb's copy carries only in-frame clones and drops some. The data hold about 66,000 clones, with roughly 95% observed a single time. Sequences were obtained from PBMCs. The origin of this receptor is a woman under 40 in good health and a related stem cell transplant donor. The chain recombines TRBV7-2 with TRBJ1-5; possibly TRBD1 for D (5 bases). The CDR3 here is CASSLAGGGGRPQHF. The CDR3 coding sequence is TGTGCCAGCAGCTTAGCGGGGGGGGGAGGGCGGCCCCAGCATTTT.